These 18 T cell receptor beta chains share one sample of origin, sequenced in a study of T cell responses to AZD1222 COVID-19 vaccine. The protocol was immunoSEQ multiplex PCR, while the TCRdb copy is restricted to in-frame clones and leaves out a portion. The repertoire includes some 200,000 clones, approximately 90% of them detected once, and around 3.6% sits in the top ten. The sequencing used peripheral blood, collected 28 days after the second dose of the MenACWY control vaccine. All receptors come from an adult who received the MenACWY meningococcal vaccine as a control.

The gene calls are TRBV3-1 (or the pseudogene TRBV3-2) and TRBJ1-2; no definite D call. Germline-derived CDR1 and CDR2 are LGHDT and YNNKEL (reference sequence). Deletions cut 2 bases from V and 4 bases from J, with 8 bases between. The CDR3 loop spans 13 amino acids. The CDR3 loop is CASSQPPSYGYTF. CDR3 DNA: TGTGCCAGCAGCCAACCCCCAAGCTATGGCTACACCTTC.

This clone appeared once. The chain carries TRBV18 and TRBJ1-3; TRBD1 aligns across 9 bases. The V gene end was trimmed by 6 bases and the J gene end by 4 bases; junction bases not matched to a gene: 7. The germline gives CDR1 KGHSH, CDR2 LQKENI. The CDR3 contains 15 residues. The CDR3: CASSRDRGNGNTIYF. The CDR3 DNA sequence: TGTGCCAGCTCCAGAGACAGGGGGAACGGAAACACCATATATTTT.

This clone was seen only once. This chain connects TRBV9 to TRBJ1-2, with 8 bases that match TRBD1. This CDR3 contains 14 residues. V lost 6 bases and J lost 2; bases outside the gene matches: 6. Germline V gene sequence: CDR1 SGDLS, CDR2 YYNGEE. The CDR3 loop reads CASKPGQGNYGYTF. In nucleotides, the CDR3 is TGTGCCAGCAAACCTGGACAGGGCAACTATGGCTACACCTTC. The variable domain in full, with the rest retrieved from reference TRBV9 and TRBJ1-2, is DSGVTQTPKHLITATGQRVTLRCSPRSGDLSVYWYQQSLDQGLQFLIQYYNGEERAKGNILERFSAQQFPDLHSELNLSSLELGDSALYFCASKPGQGNYGYTFGSGTRLTVV.

This clone was seen more than once but under ten times. The J gene is TRBJ1-5, the V gene TRBV7-8; TRBD1 aligns across 7 bases. V trimming: 4 bases; J trimming: 5 bases; junction bases outside the gene matches: 23. CDR1 SGHVS and CDR2 FQNEAQ come from the germline V gene. The CDR3 sequence is 20 residues long. CDR3 protein: CASSSAWGQLTRTRDQPQHF. CDR3 DNA sequence: TGTGCCAGCAGCTCCGCTTGGGGACAGTTAACCCGAACACGAGATCAGCCCCAGCATTTT.

The J gene is TRBJ1-3, the V gene TRBV28, with unresolved D. CDR3 length: 16 residues. Germline values: CDR1 MDHEN, CDR2 SYDVKM. Trimming took 5 bases from V and 2 from J, leaving 16 bases between them. The CDR3: CASSLTLAGTGNTIYF. The CDR3 DNA sequence: TGTGCCAGCAGTCTAACCCTCGCCGGGACTGGAAACACCATATATTTT.

The CDR3 DNA is TGTGCCAGCAGCTTACGGGACTTCAGTACAGATACGCAGTATTTT. Protein: CASSLRDFSTDTQYF. The chain employs TRBV7-2 and TRBJ2-3; tentatively, D is TRBD2 (6 bases). Trimming cost V 2 bases and J 3 bases, with 12 bases left between them. The CDR3 spans 15 residues. Germline V CDR1 and CDR2: SGHTA, FQGNSA.

To note about this clone: The sample holds other DNA sequences that translate to the same CDR3. The chain joins TRBV19 to TRBJ2-3; no definite D call. V shed 6 bases and J shed 6 bases, with 7 bases lying between them. The CDR3 covers 11 residues. From germline, CDR1 is LNHDA and CDR2 SQIVND (reference sequence). CDR3 protein: CASRVTDTQYF. CDR3 nucleotides: TGTGCCAGTAGAGTAACCGATACGCAGTATTTT. Full variable domain (outside the CDR3, taken from reference TRBV19 and TRBJ2-3): DGGITQSPKYLFRKEGQNVTLSCEQNLNHDAMYWYRQDPGQGLRLIYYSQIVNDFQKGDIAEGYSVSREKKESFPLTVTSAQKNPTAFYLCASRVTDTQYFGPGTRLTVL.

The count of this clone is one. The genes are TRBV6-4 and TRBJ1-6; D possibly corresponds to TRBD1 (5 bases). The CDR3 is made up of 14 amino acids. CDR1 and CDR2 from the germline V gene are MRHNA and SNTAGT. Trimming took off 4 bases at V and 4 bases at J, with 8 bases between the two ends. The CDR3 spells CASSVQAYNSPLHF. The CDR3 DNA sequence: TGTGCCAGCAGTGTACAGGCTTATAATTCACCCCTCCACTTT.

This rearrangement joins TRBV27 to TRBJ2-6; 7 nucleotides match TRBD1. This CDR3 has 21 amino acids. With 3 bases clipped from V and 0 bases from J, the junction kept 17 bases outside the gene matches. Germline CDR1 is MNHEY and CDR2 is SMNVEV (reference sequence). The CDR3 protein is CASSFYSRTGQATSGANVLTF. The CDR3 DNA is TGTGCCAGCAGTTTTTACAGCCGGACAGGACAGGCGACCTCTGGGGCCAACGTCCTGACTTTC.

This clone has a single count. This chain joins TRBV7-2 and TRBJ1-2; D is uncertain. The germline V gene encodes CDR1 SGHTA and CDR2 FQGNSA. The CDR3 has 13 residues. V shed 2 bases and J shed 5 bases, with 9 bases lying between them. CDR3: CASSLIPSYGYTF. For the CDR3, the DNA is TGTGCCAGCAGCTTAATCCCCTCTTATGGCTACACCTTC.

The chain employs TRBV25-1 and TRBJ1-2, with 9 bases matching TRBD1. V was clipped by 6 bases and J by 5 bases; unmatched bases: 7. CDR1 and CDR2 from the germline V gene are MGHDK and SYGVNS. CDR3 size: 14 residues. This CDR3 reads CASSQGQGSYGYTF. In DNA, the CDR3 is TGTGCCAGCAGCCAGGGACAGGGCTCTTATGGCTACACCTTC.

V gene TRBV6-5 combines with J gene TRBJ1-4; D gene unclear. Germline V gene sequence: CDR1 MNHEY, CDR2 SVGAGI. The V end was cut by 7 bases, the J end by 7 bases, with 16 bases between. This CDR3 spans 14 amino acids. The CDR3 DNA is TGTGCCAGCACCCAGCGGGGATTGGGTGAAAAACTGTTTTTT. Amino acids: CASTQRGLGEKLFF.

This chain uses TRBV28 with TRBJ1-1, with D possibly TRBD1 on 5 matching bases. The CDR3 extends over 16 amino acids. Germline V gene sequence: CDR1 MDHEN, CDR2 SYDVKM. Trimming stripped 6 bases from V and 6 bases from J, with 23 bases between. The CDR3 DNA reads TGTGCCAGCAGCCGCGGGGCTTTGCGTTTGGGCGCTGAAGCTTTCTTT. This gives the protein CASSRGALRLGAEAFF. The variable domain in full, completed from reference TRBV28 and TRBJ1-1, reads DVKVTQSSRYLVKRTGEKVFLECVQDMDHENMFWYRQDPGLGLRLIYFSYDVKMKEKGDIPEGYSVSREKKERFSLILESASTNQTSMYLCASSRGALRLGAEAFFGQGTRLTVV.

The V and J genes are TRBV29-1 and TRBJ1-1; 8 bases map to TRBD1. This CDR3 has 12 amino acids. The junction had 3 bases not matched to a gene; V was cut back by 5 bases and J by 4 bases. CDR1 and CDR2 (germline): SQVTM, ANQGSEA. CDR3 sequence: CSVLTGVTEAFF. DNA for the CDR3: TGCAGCGTTTTGACAGGGGTCACTGAAGCTTTCTTT.

This chain joins TRBV11-3 and TRBJ2-2; D not resolved. The CDR3 totals 15 residues. Per germline, CDR1 SGHNT and CDR2 YENEEA. V lost 5 bases, J lost 4 bases, and 14 bases lay in between. CDR3 DNA: TGTGCCAGCAGCCAAAGGCAGGATCCCACCGGGGAGCTGTTTTTT. Translating gives CASSQRQDPTGELFF.

This chain uses TRBV5-1 with TRBJ1-4, with 9 bases fitting TRBD1. Per the germline V gene, CDR1 is SGHRS and CDR2 is YFSETQ. The J segment lost 8 bases and the V segment lost 4 bases, leaving 6 bases of the junction unmatched. The CDR3 contains 14 residues. The CDR3 DNA follows: TGCGCCAGCAGCCAAACAGGGGGCAGGGAAAAACTGTTTTTT. Translation gives CASSQTGGREKLFF.

This clone was seen more than once but under ten times. The chain couples TRBV28 to TRBJ1-6, with D possibly matching TRBD1 (5 bases). In germline, CDR1 is MDHEN, CDR2 SYDVKM. V was clipped by 6 bases and J by 6 bases, with 12 bases between them. The CDR3 contains 14 residues. CDR3 nucleotide sequence: TGTGCCAGCAGCATAGCAGGGTCTAATTCACCCCTCCACTTT. Translating gives CASSIAGSNSPLHF.

V usage is TRBV5-4 and J usage is TRBJ2-3, with D uncertain. CDR1 SGHNT and CDR2 YYREEE come from the germline V gene (reference sequence). V lost 0 bases and J 3 bases, leaving 11 bases between the germline ends. The CDR3 loop spans 15 amino acids. CDR3 loop: CASSLGNSRTDTQYF. The CDR3 DNA reads as TGTGCCAGCAGCTTGGGCAACAGTAGGACAGATACGCAGTATTTT.